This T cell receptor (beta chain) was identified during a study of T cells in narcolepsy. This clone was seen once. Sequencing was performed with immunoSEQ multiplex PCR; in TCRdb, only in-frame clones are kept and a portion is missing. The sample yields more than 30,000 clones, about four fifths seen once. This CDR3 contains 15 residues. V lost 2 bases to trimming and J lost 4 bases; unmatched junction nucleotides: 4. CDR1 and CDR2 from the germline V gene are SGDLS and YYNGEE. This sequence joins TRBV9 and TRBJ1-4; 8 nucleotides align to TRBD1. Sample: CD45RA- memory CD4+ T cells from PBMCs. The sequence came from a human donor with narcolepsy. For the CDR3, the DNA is TGTGCCAGCAGCGTTCAGGGGGCCGTTAATGAAAAACTGTTTTTT. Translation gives CASSVQGAVNEKLFF.